Below, 29 T cell receptor beta chains from the same sample are listed, as sequenced in a study of T cell clones after liver transplantation. The method was immunoSEQ multiplex PCR; TCRdb's version includes in-frame clones alone and lacks a portion of them. The sample consists of 20,000 or so clones, around 93% of them appearing once. Sequenced here: CD8+ T cells from blood, sampled approximately 26 months after liver transplant. The source is a human patient who received a liver transplant. Certain T cells may be donor cells from the graft.

CDR3 sequence: CASSLRLGTRRHEQYF. As DNA, the CDR3 is TGTGCCAGCAGCTTAAGGTTGGGGACTAGGCGTCACGAGCAGTACTTC. The chain has TRBV11-3 and TRBJ2-7; 8 bases line up with TRBD2. The CDR3 is 16 residues long. CDR1 is SGHNT and CDR2 is YENEEA in the germline V gene. After removal of 2 bases from V and 5 bases from J, the junction contained 11 bases not matched to a gene. The full variable domain, completed using reference TRBV11-3 and TRBJ2-7, is EAGVVQSPRYKIIEKKQPVAFWCNPISGHNTLYWYLQNLGQGPELLIRYENEEAVDDSQLPKDRFSAERLKGVDSTLKIQPAELGDSAVYLCASSLRLGTRRHEQYFGPGTRLTVT.

V is TRBV6-5 and J is TRBJ1-1; tentatively, D is TRBD1 (6 bases). Deletions cut 0 bases from V and 11 bases from J, with 13 bases between. CDR1 is MNHEY and CDR2 is SVGAGI in the germline V gene. The length of the CDR3 is 13 residues. CDR3 nucleotides: TGTGCCAGCAGTTACTCGGGGGGGGCGCATGCTTTCTTT. Protein: CASSYSGGAHAFF.

By share, this clone counts as large. This chain connects TRBV7-8 to TRBJ2-3, with 7 bases aligning to TRBD1. The length of the CDR3 is 15 residues. The trim removed 1 base at V and 4 bases at J, leaving 5 bases unmatched. CDR1 and CDR2 from the germline V gene are SGHVS and FQNEAQ. The CDR3 DNA reads as TGTGCCAGCAGCTTAGGGACAGGTCACGCAGATACGCAGTATTTT. Translated: CASSLGTGHADTQYF. Complete variable domain (other parts from reference TRBV7-8 and TRBJ2-3): GAGVSQSPRYKVAKRGQDVALRCDPISGHVSLFWYQQALGQGPEFLTYFQNEAQLDKSGLPSDRFFAERPEGSVSTLKIQRTQQEDSAVYLCASSLGTGHADTQYFGPGTRLTVL.

V usage is TRBV5-6 and J usage is TRBJ2-7, with D unresolved. Germline values: CDR1 SGHDT, CDR2 YYEEEE. Between the trimmed V and J ends, which lost 7 bases and 2 bases, there was a span of 16 bases. This CDR3 comprises 14 residues. The CDR3 bases are TGTGCCAGCCGCCGGCTACTGGAAACCTACGAGCAGTACTTC. This sequence encodes CASRRLLETYEQYF.

The chain carries TRBV10-1 and TRBJ1-1; D possibly corresponds to TRBD1 (6 bases). V shed 6 bases and J shed 1 base, with 9 bases lying between them. Germline CDR1 reads WNHNN; CDR2 reads SYGVQD (reference sequence). This CDR3 region has 13 residues. As DNA, the CDR3 is TGCGCCAGCAGGGCAGGGGAGAACACTGAAGCTTTCTTT. Its protein is CASRAGENTEAFF.

The chain has TRBV18 and TRBJ2-5; TRBD2 might be the D (6 bases). Germline V gene lookup returns CDR1 KGHSH and CDR2 LQKENI. Trimming took off 3 bases at V and 4 bases at J, with 21 bases between the two ends. The CDR3 runs 17 residues. The CDR3 reads CASSPEVSGRIGETQYF. As DNA, the CDR3 is TGTGCCAGCTCACCCGAAGTCTCCGGGAGAATAGGAGAGACCCAGTACTTC.

DNA for the CDR3: TGTGCCAGCAGCTTATCATCGGGGAGATATAGCAATCAGCCCCAGCATTTT. Translation: CASSLSSGRYSNQPQHF. The rearrangement joins TRBV7-8 to TRBJ1-5, with D unclear. The CDR3 covers 17 residues. V gave up 2 bases and J gave up 0 bases, with 14 bases separating them. Germline-derived CDR1 and CDR2 are SGHVS and FQNEAQ. The whole variable domain, remainder taken from reference TRBV7-8 and TRBJ1-5, is GAGVSQSPRYKVAKRGQDVALRCDPISGHVSLFWYQQALGQGPEFLTYFQNEAQLDKSGLPSDRFFAERPEGSVSTLKIQRTQQEDSAVYLCASSLSSGRYSNQPQHFGDGTRLSIL.

The rearrangement uses TRBV6-1 and TRBJ2-2; the D gene could be TRBD1 or TRBD2 (5 bases each). V gave up 6 bases and J gave up 3 bases, with 14 bases separating them. CDR3 length equals 15 residues. The germline V gene has CDR1 MNHNS and CDR2 SASEGT. The CDR3 reads CASSPYGADTGELFF. In DNA form, the CDR3 reads TGTGCCAGCAGCCCGTACGGGGCGGACACCGGGGAGCTGTTTTTT.

The chain uses TRBV28 and TRBJ1-1; no clear D gene. The V end was cut by 2 bases, the J end by 1 base, with 8 bases between. The length of the CDR3 is 14 residues. The V gene's germline CDR1 is MDHEN and CDR2 SYDVKM. The CDR3, as DNA: TGTGCCAGCAGTTTAAGTTACCAGAACACTGAAGCTTTCTTT. Residues: CASSLSYQNTEAFF.

The chain couples TRBV27 to TRBJ2-3; D possibly corresponds to TRBD1 (5 bases). This CDR3 spans 16 amino acids. The ends were cut back, 3 bases at V and 4 bases at J, with 17 bases in the middle. In germline, CDR1 is MNHEY, CDR2 SMNVEV (reference sequence). The CDR3 region has the DNA TGTGCCAGCAGTTTGGGGCCCAACGGACCACCAGATACGCAGTATTTT. This gives the protein CASSLGPNGPPDTQYF.

The chain has TRBV19 and TRBJ2-1, with D perhaps matching TRBD2 (6 bases). CDR1 is LNHDA, CDR2 SQIVND, per germline (reference sequence). V was cut by 4 bases and J by 1 base, with 14 bases left in between. The CDR3 sequence is 16 residues long. The CDR3 DNA follows: TGTGCCAGTAGTACCTCACTAGGAGGGTCCTACAATGAGCAGTTCTTC. It yields the protein CASSTSLGGSYNEQFF.

In its sample, this clone was seen once. The rearrangement uses TRBV9 and TRBJ2-2; tentative D call: TRBD2 (5 bases). Germline CDR1 is SGDLS and CDR2 is YYNGEE. V was trimmed by 3 bases and J by 6 bases, leaving 6 bases between them. The CDR3 has 12 amino acids. The CDR3 DNA is TGTGCCAGCAGCGGGGGAGCCGGGGAGCTGTTTTTT. Translated: CASSGGAGELFF.

V is TRBV10-3 and J is TRBJ2-7; D gene unclear. V lost 2 bases and J lost 3, with 8 bases in between. Looked up from germline, CDR1 is ENHRY and CDR2 is SYGVKD. This CDR3 comprises 13 residues. In DNA form, the CDR3 reads TGTGCCATCAGTGAGACGGTCCTCTACGAGCAGTACTTC. Translating gives CAISETVLYEQYF.

The genes are TRBV7-9 and TRBJ2-1; D gene ambiguous. The CDR3 has 12 amino acids. The germline CDR1 and CDR2 sequences are SEHNR and FQNEAQ (reference sequence). Trimming took off 3 bases at V and 3 bases at J, with 3 bases between the two ends. In nucleotides, the CDR3 is TGTGCCAGCAGCTTTCTCTACAATGAGCAGTTCTTC. The encoded protein is CASSFLYNEQFF.

This rearrangement joins TRBV4-3 to TRBJ2-5; TRBD1 aligns across 10 bases. V shed 2 bases, J shed 5 bases, and the junction held 5 bases outside the gene matches. CDR1 is LGHNA, CDR2 YSLEER, per germline. The length of the CDR3 is 15 residues. CDR3 nucleotides: TGCGCCAGCAGCCAAAGGGACAGGGGTTCCGAGACCCAGTACTTC. Translating gives CASSQRDRGSETQYF.

This clone was seen a single time. The chain joins TRBV5-6 to TRBJ2-7; no reliable D call. This CDR3 is built from 14 residues. Germline-derived CDR1 and CDR2 are SGHDT and YYEEEE. The germline V and J ends were trimmed by 0 bases and 1 base, with 8 bases remaining between them. The CDR3 protein is CASSLALSSYEQYF. DNA for the CDR3: TGTGCCAGCAGCTTGGCTCTATCTTCCTACGAGCAGTACTTC.

The chain combines TRBV7-3 with TRBJ2-1; weak D call: TRBD2 (6 bases). Trimming took 4 bases from V and 10 from J, leaving 23 bases between them. CDR3 length equals 16 residues. Per the germline V gene, CDR1 is SGHTA and CDR2 is FQGTGA. The CDR3 loop reads CASSWGPEREMGEQFF. DNA of the CDR3: TGTGCCAGCAGCTGGGGCCCAGAACGGGAGATGGGGGAGCAGTTCTTC. The entire variable domain, with the rest obtained from reference TRBV7-3 and TRBJ2-1, is as follows: GAGVSQTPSNKVTEKGKYVELRCDPISGHTALYWYRQSLGQGPEFLIYFQGTGAADDSGLPNDRFFAVRPEGSVSTLKIQRTERGDSAVYLCASSWGPEREMGEQFFGPGTRLTVL.

The chain combines TRBV27 with TRBJ2-3, with D possibly being TRBD1 (6 bases). Germline lookup yields CDR1 MNHEY and CDR2 SMNVEV (reference sequence). The CDR3 loop spans 14 amino acids. V was clipped by 6 bases and J by 4 bases, with 14 bases between them. This CDR3 is CASRYQGSADTQYF. CDR3 in DNA: TGTGCCAGCAGGTACCAGGGGAGCGCAGATACGCAGTATTTT.

The genes are TRBV12-5 and TRBJ2-3, with D uncertain. V was trimmed by 1 base and J by 2 bases, leaving 13 bases between them. CDR3 length: 16 amino acids. Germline V gene sequence: CDR1 LGHNT, CDR2 FRNRAP. CDR3 sequence: CASGLGRLVLTDTQYF. The DNA of the CDR3 is TGTGCTAGTGGTTTGGGGCGGCTGGTCCTCACAGATACGCAGTATTTT.

The rearrangement links TRBV7-2 to TRBJ2-3, with D perhaps being TRBD1 or TRBD2 (5 bases each). The CDR3 is 18 amino acids. V gave up 1 base and J gave up 0 bases, with 17 bases separating them. Germline CDR1 is SGHTA and CDR2 is FQGNSA. DNA of the CDR3: TGTGCCAGCAGCTTAGGTGCGACTAACAGGATTAGCACAGATACGCAGTATTTT. Amino acid sequence: CASSLGATNRISTDTQYF.

The chain combines TRBV7-2 with TRBJ2-1; tentatively, D is TRBD2 (6 bases). The CDR3 length is 13 residues. From germline, CDR1 is SGHTA and CDR2 FQGNSA. Trimming pared 5 bases from V and 7 bases from J, leaving 12 bases between. CDR3: CASSLGLQNEQFF. CDR3 in DNA: TGTGCCAGCAGCCTGGGACTGCAGAATGAGCAGTTCTTC.

The chain couples TRBV7-6 to TRBJ2-6; no clear D. Deletions cut 1 base from V and 3 bases from J, with 25 bases between. The length of the CDR3 is 21 residues. Germline lookup yields CDR1 SGHVS and CDR2 FNYEAQ. This CDR3 is CASSLEFAHSSSWGGANVLTF. The CDR3 DNA reads TGTGCCAGCAGCTTAGAGTTTGCGCATTCATCCTCCTGGGGTGGGGCCAACGTCCTGACTTTC.

The rearrangement joins TRBV2 to TRBJ2-1; D remains ambiguous. V was cut by 4 bases and J by 8 bases, with 12 bases left in between. Germline CDR1 reads SNHLY; CDR2 reads FYNNEI. CDR3 size: 13 residues. This chain's CDR3 is CASSASRVDEQFF. The CDR3 DNA is TGTGCCAGCAGTGCTTCTAGGGTGGATGAGCAGTTCTTC.

The rearrangement joins TRBV13 to TRBJ1-1; 10 nucleotides line up with TRBD1. This CDR3 has 16 residues. Germline-derived CDR1 and CDR2 are PRHDT and FYEKMQ (reference sequence). With 5 bases clipped from V and 6 bases from J, the junction kept 12 bases outside the gene matches. The CDR3: CASSPRPGQGIPEAFF. The CDR3, as DNA: TGTGCCAGCAGCCCCAGACCGGGACAGGGGATCCCTGAAGCTTTCTTT.

The V and J genes are TRBV19 and TRBJ2-7, with 8 positions matching TRBD1. Germline lookup yields CDR1 LNHDA and CDR2 SQIVND (reference sequence). CDR3 length equals 15 residues. Trimming cost V 1 base and J 8 bases; bases outside gene matches: 10. The CDR3 sequence: CASSIVQGAQTKQYF. The DNA of the CDR3 is TGTGCCAGTAGTATAGTTCAGGGGGCACAAACAAAGCAGTACTTC. Looking up the rest from reference TRBV19 and TRBJ2-7 gives the full variable domain: DGGITQSPKYLFRKEGQNVTLSCEQNLNHDAMYWYRQDPGQGLRLIYYSQIVNDFQKGDIAEGYSVSREKKESFPLTVTSAQKNPTAFYLCASSIVQGAQTKQYFGPGTRLTVT.

The chain is built from TRBV7-2 and TRBJ2-1; D remains ambiguous. CDR1 and CDR2 (germline): SGHTA, FQGNSA. Trimming cost V 3 bases and J 0 bases, with 9 bases left between them. This CDR3 has 15 residues. This CDR3 reads CASSFYHSSYNEQFF. CDR3 DNA: TGTGCCAGCAGCTTTTACCACAGCTCCTACAATGAGCAGTTCTTC.

This clone appeared a single time. The rearrangement links TRBV4-2 to TRBJ2-1, with 14 bases matching TRBD2. J gave up 0 bases and V 4 bases, and 8 bases lay outside the gene matches. The CDR3 consists of 19 residues. Germline V gene lookup returns CDR1 LGHNA and CDR2 YNFKEQ. The CDR3: CASSRPGGTSGSSYNEQFF. CDR3 nucleotides: TGTGCCAGCAGCCGCCCCGGTGGGACTAGCGGGAGCTCCTACAATGAGCAGTTCTTC.

The chain links TRBV2 to TRBJ1-1; 7 bases line up with TRBD1. From germline, CDR1 is SNHLY and CDR2 FYNNEI. Unmatched junction bases numbered 9, after V lost 8 bases and J lost 0 bases. The CDR3 spans 15 residues. For the CDR3, the DNA is TGTGCCAGCCCTAAGGGGGCACAAATGAACACTGAAGCTTTCTTT. Its protein product is CASPKGAQMNTEAFF.

The gene calls are TRBV6-5 and TRBJ2-2; D gene uncertain. The germline V gene has CDR1 MNHEY and CDR2 SVGAGI. Deletions cut 6 bases from V and 5 bases from J, with 10 bases between. The length of the CDR3 is 13 residues. The DNA of the CDR3 is TGTGCCAGCAGCCTCGGGCGTACCGGGGAGCTGTTTTTT. Translating it yields CASSLGRTGELFF.